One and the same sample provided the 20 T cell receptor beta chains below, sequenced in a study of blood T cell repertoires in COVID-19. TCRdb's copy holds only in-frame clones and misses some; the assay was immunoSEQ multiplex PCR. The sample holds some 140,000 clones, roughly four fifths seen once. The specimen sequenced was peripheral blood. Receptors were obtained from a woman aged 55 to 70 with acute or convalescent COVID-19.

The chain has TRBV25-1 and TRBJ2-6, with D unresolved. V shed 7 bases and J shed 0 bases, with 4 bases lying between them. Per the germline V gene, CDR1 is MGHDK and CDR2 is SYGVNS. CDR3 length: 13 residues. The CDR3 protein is CASTSSGANVLTF. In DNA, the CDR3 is TGTGCCAGCACGAGCTCTGGGGCCAACGTCCTGACTTTC.

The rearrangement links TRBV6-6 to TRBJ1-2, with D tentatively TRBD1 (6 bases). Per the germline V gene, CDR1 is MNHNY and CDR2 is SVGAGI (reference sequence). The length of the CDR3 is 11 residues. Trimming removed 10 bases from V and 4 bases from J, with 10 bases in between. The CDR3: CATRGGYGYTF. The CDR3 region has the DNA TGTGCCACCAGGGGAGGCTATGGCTACACCTTC.

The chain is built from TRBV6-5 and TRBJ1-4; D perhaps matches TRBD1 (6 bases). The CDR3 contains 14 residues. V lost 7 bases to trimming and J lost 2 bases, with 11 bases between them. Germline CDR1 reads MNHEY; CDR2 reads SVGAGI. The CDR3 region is CASIEGGTNEKLFF. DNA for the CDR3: TGTGCCAGCATCGAGGGGGGGACTAATGAAAAACTGTTTTTT.

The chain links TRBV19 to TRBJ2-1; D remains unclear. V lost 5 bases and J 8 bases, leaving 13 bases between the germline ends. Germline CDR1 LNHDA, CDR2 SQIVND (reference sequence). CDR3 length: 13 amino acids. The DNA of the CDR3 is TGTGCCAGTAGTCTCGCCCAGGTCCATGAGCAGTTCTTC. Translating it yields CASSLAQVHEQFF.

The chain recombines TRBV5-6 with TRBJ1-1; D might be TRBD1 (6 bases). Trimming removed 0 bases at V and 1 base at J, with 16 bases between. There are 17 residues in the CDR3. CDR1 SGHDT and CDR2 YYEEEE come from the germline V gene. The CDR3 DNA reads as TGTGCCAGCAGCTTGGAGTACCCCGGGACAAGGAACACTGAAGCTTTCTTT. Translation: CASSLEYPGTRNTEAFF.

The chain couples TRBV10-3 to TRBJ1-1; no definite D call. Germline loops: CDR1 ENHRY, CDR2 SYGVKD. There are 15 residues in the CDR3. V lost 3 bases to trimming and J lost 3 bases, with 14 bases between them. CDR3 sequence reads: CAISEVLGRHTEAFF. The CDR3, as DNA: TGTGCCATCAGTGAAGTTCTGGGCCGACACACTGAAGCTTTCTTT.

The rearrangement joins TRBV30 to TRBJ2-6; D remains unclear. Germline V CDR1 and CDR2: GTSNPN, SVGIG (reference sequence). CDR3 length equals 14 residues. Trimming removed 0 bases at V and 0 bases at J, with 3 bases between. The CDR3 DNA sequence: TGTGCCTGGAGTGTATACTCTGGGGCCAACGTCCTGACTTTC. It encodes CAWSVYSGANVLTF.

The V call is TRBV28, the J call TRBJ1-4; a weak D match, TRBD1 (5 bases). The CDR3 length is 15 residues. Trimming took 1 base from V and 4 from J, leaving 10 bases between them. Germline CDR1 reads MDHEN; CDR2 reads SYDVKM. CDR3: CASSLSGANNEKLFF. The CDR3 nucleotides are TGTGCCAGCAGTTTATCTGGGGCGAATAATGAAAAACTGTTTTTT.

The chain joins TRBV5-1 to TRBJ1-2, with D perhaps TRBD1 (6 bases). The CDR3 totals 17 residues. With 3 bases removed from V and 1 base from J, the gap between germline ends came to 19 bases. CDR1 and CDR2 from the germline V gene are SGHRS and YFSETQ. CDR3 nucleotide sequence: TGCGCCAGCAGCTCTCTTCCCGGGACACAGAATAACTATGGCTACACCTTC. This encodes CASSSLPGTQNNYGYTF.

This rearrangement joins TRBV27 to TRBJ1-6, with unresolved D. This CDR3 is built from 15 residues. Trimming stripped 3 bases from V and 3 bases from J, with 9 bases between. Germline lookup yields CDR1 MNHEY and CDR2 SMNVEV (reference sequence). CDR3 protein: CASSFRRIYNSPLHF. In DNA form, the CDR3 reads TGTGCCAGCAGTTTCCGCAGGATCTATAATTCACCCCTCCACTTT.

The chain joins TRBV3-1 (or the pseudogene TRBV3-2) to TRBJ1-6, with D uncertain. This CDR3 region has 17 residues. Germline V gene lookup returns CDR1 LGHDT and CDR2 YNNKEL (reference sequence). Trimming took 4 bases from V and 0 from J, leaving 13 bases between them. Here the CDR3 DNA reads TGTGCCAGCAGCCCCCTTCCAGGAAGCTCCTATAATTCACCCCTCCACTTT. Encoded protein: CASSPLPGSSYNSPLHF.

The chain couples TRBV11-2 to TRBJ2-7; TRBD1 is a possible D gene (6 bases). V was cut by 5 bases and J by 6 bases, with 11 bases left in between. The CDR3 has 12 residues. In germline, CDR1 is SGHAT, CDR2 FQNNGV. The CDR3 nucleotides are TGTGCCAGCAGCGCATTGACAGGCGAGCAGTACTTC. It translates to CASSALTGEQYF.

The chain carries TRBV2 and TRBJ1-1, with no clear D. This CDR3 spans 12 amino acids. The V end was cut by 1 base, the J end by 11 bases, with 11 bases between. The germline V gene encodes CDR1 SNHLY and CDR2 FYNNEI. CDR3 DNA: TGTGCCAGCAGTGAAGGAGGGATCGTGGCTTTCTTT. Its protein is CASSEGGIVAFF.

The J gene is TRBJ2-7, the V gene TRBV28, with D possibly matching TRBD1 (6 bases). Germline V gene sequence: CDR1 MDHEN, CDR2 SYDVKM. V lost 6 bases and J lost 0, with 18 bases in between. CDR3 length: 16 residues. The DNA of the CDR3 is TGTGCCAGCAGACCACAGGGTAACCCGTTCTCCTACGAGCAGTACTTC. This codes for CASRPQGNPFSYEQYF.

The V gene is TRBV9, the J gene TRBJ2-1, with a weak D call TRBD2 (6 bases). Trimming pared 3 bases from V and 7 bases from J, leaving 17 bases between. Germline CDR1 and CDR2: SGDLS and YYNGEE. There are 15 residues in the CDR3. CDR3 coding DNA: TGTGCCAGCAGCGGAGGACTTTACGGGGGTAATGAGCAGTTCTTC. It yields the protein CASSGGLYGGNEQFF.

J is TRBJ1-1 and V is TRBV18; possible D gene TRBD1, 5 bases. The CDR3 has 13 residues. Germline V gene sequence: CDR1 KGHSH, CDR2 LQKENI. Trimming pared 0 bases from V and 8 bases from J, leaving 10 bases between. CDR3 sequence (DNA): TGTGCCAGCTCACCACCGGGACGGGGGGAAGCTTTCTTT. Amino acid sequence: CASSPPGRGEAFF.

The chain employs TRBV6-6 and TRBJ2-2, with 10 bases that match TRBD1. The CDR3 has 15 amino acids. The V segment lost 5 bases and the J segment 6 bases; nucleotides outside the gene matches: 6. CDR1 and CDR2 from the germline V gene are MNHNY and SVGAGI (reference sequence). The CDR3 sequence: CASSDRDRGAGELFF. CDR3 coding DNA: TGTGCCAGCAGTGACCGGGACAGGGGTGCCGGGGAGCTGTTTTTT.

CDR3 in DNA: TGTGCCAGCTCACCCTCCCGGGACAGGGTAAAGGAGCAGTACTTC. Its translation is CASSPSRDRVKEQYF. This chain links TRBV18 with TRBJ2-7, with 9 bases that match TRBD1. Trimming removed 3 bases from V and 7 bases from J; junction bases left unmatched: 10. The CDR3 spans 15 residues. The V gene's germline CDR1 is KGHSH and CDR2 LQKENI.

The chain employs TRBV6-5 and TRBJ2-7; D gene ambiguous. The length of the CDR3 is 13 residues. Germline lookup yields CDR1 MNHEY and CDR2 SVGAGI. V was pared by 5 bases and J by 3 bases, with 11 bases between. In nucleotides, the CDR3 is TGTGCCAGCAGTCTTATAGAACTCTACGAGCAGTACTTC. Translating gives CASSLIELYEQYF.

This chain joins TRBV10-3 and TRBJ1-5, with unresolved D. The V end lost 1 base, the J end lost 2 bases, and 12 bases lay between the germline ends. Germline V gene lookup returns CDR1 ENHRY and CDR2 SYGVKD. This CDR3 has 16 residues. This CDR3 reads CAISEFRDQGNQPQHF. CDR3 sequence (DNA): TGTGCCATCAGTGAGTTCCGGGATCAAGGCAATCAGCCCCAGCATTTT.